This T cell receptor beta chain was sequenced during a study of T cells after posttransplantation cyclophosphamide. This clone was counted a single time. What it binds is unknown. This related bone marrow graft donor gave peripheral blood on the day of marrow donation. Clones were read by immunoSEQ multiplex PCR, and TCRdb kept only the in-frame ones, dropping some. The profile shows approximately 50,000 clones, 90% to 95% of them singletons. Looked up from germline, CDR1 is LNHNV and CDR2 is YYDKDF (reference sequence). V lost 5 bases and J 3 bases, leaving 11 bases between the germline ends. The CDR3 is 13 amino acids. Whole-study results and caveats: TRB clonality was highly associated with recipient CMV seropositivity and reactivation. Blood and skin or GI T cell repertoires showed limited TRB overlap. Later blood repertoires were often dominated by clones from the donor CD8+ memory compartment.

The chain carries TRBV15 and TRBJ2-7, with a tentative D call TRBD2 (6 bases). The sequencing sample was made of PBMCs. The clonotype comes from a woman in her 30s in good health and a related stem cell transplant donor. This CDR3 is CATSQGTYYEQYF. The DNA for the CDR3 is TGTGCCACCAGCCAAGGGACTTACTACGAGCAGTACTTC.